This TCR beta chain was profiled in a study of OX40 agonist ivuxolimab in advanced cancers. Looking at the study overall: Patient treatment consisted of intravenous ivuxolimab administration every 2 weeks at 0.01 to 10 mg/kg.

This clone was detected only once. This table comes from immunoSEQ multiplex PCR, and its TCRdb copy is limited to in-frame clones, with some not included. The data hold 40,000 to 45,000 clones, with 90% to 95% observed a single time. The CDR3 consists of 15 residues. Germline V gene lookup returns CDR1 SGHRS and CDR2 YFSETQ. Trimming removed 3 bases at V and 4 bases at J, with 14 bases between. The sequence was obtained from an adult with an advanced solid tumor such as melanoma, head and neck, liver or kidney cancer. The sequencing used CD4+ or CD8+ T cells sorted from blood, collected in a trial of the OX40 agonist ivuxolimab. This rearrangement joins TRBV5-1 to TRBJ1-3; D may be TRBD1 (5 bases). This chain's CDR3 is CASSSGSGIGNTIYF. The CDR3 region has the DNA TGCGCCAGCAGCTCAGGCTCAGGGATAGGAAACACCATATATTTT.